This TCR beta chain derives from a study of T-cell reconstitution after alpha-beta-depleted transplantation in children. Unique molecular identifiers were used in preparing the TCRbeta library. One entry per CDR3 protein results from TCRdb running MiXCR on the PCR reads. The profile covers hundreds of thousands of distinct CDR3 sequences, with around 11% appearing a single time and around 2.5% taken by the ten largest. In its sample, this clonotype was seen many times. The CDR3 totals 16 residues. Germline-derived CDR1 and CDR2 are MNHNS and SASEGT. V was pared by 1 base and J by 1 base, with 13 bases between.

The source was PBMCs from the stem cell graft donor, collected from the stem cell graft. The sequence was obtained from a human donor who donated a stem cell graft to a child with acute lymphoblastic leukemia. V gene TRBV6-1 combines with J gene TRBJ2-5; weak D call: TRBD2 (5 bases). In nucleotides, the CDR3 is TGTGCCAGCAGTGAAGTGATTAGCGTCCTCCAAGAGACCCAGTACTTC. This codes for CASSEVISVLQETQYF.